A single sample is the source of the 5 T cell receptor beta chains below, sequenced in a study of Graves' ophthalmopathy and Graves' hyperthyroidism. The sequenced template was RNA, covering the TCR beta CDR3 region. First-round RT-PCR with HTBI primers preceded a second-round multiplex PCR. TCRdb reprocessed the multiplex PCR reads with MiXCR, giving one entry per CDR3 protein. The data hold under 400,000 distinct CDR3 sequences, with about a sixth observed a single time. The sequenced sample was peripheral blood. The source of these receptors is an adult man with Graves' ophthalmopathy.

At least ten counts were recorded for this clonotype. The rearrangement links TRBV7-2 to TRBJ1-6, with TRBD1 identical over 7 bases. Germline V CDR1 and CDR2: SGHTA, FQGNSA. The CDR3 contains 16 residues. V trimming: 5 bases; J trimming: 6 bases; junction bases outside the gene matches: 10. The CDR3 DNA sequence: TGTGCCAGCAGCCCACGCACAGGGGCCGTTAATTCACCCCTCCACTTT. Its protein product is CASSPRTGAVNSPLHF.

This clonotype showed up many times. The CDR3 loop reads CAWSQQGNTEAFF. CDR3 sequence (DNA): TGTGCCTGGAGTCAACAGGGGAACACTGAAGCTTTCTTT. This sequence joins TRBV30 and TRBJ1-1, with D perhaps matching TRBD1 (6 bases). The CDR3 contains 13 residues. CDR1 is GTSNPN, CDR2 SVGIG, per germline (reference sequence). V was shortened by 2 bases and J by 1 base, with 8 bases between the two germline ends.

This clonotype was counted at least ten times. The chain joins TRBV29-1 to TRBJ1-1; the D gene is possibly TRBD1 (6 bases). Germline V lookup: CDR1 SQVTM, CDR2 ANQGSEA. V was shortened by 4 bases and J by 5 bases, with 17 bases between the two germline ends. This CDR3 is 14 amino acids long. CDR3 in DNA: TGCAGCGTTGGAGCCCACAGGGAGAGAACTGAAGCTTTCTTT. Amino acid sequence: CSVGAHRERTEAFF.

Only a few counts were recorded for this clonotype. The V gene is TRBV12-3 or TRBV12-4, the J gene TRBJ1-2; D gene uncertain. The V gene lost 4 bases and the J gene lost 3 bases, with 15 bases spanning the gap. This CDR3 contains 15 residues. CDR3 DNA sequence: TGTGCCAGCAGTTACATCCTAGGGCGGGACTATGGCTACACCTTC. Protein sequence: CASSYILGRDYGYTF.

This clonotype has at least ten counts. The chain couples TRBV18 to TRBJ2-5; the D is unclear. The CDR3 runs to 13 residues. From germline, CDR1 is KGHSH and CDR2 LQKENI. Between the trimmed V and J ends, which lost 4 bases and 4 bases, there was a span of 10 bases. CDR3 sequence reads: CASSRSPGETQYF. CDR3 DNA sequence: TGTGCCAGCTCACGATCGCCAGGAGAGACCCAGTACTTC. Supplemented by reference TRBV18 and TRBJ2-5, the full variable domain reads NAGVMQNPRHLVRRRGQEARLRCSPMKGHSHVYWYRQLPEEGLKFMVYLQKENIIDESGMPKERFSAEFPKEGPSILRIQQVVRGDSAAYFCASSRSPGETQYFGPGTRLLVL.